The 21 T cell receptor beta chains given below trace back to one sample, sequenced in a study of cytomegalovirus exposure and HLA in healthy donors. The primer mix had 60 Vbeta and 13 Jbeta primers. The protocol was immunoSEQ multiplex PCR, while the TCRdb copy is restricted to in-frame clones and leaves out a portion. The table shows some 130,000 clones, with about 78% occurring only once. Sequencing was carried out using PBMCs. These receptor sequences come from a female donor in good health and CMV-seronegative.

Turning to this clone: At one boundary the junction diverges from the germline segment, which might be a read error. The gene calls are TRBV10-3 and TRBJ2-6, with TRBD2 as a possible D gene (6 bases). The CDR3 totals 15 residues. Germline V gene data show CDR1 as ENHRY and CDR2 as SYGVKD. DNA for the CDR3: TGTGCCATCAGAAACGGGAGCTCTGGGGCCAACGTCCCGACTTTC. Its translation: CAIRNGSSGANVPTF.

The CDR3 loop reads CASGRGGNEQFF. DNA for the CDR3: TGTGCCAGCGGGAGGGGAGGGAATGAGCAGTTCTTC. V and J are TRBV2 and TRBJ2-1; 7 bases align to TRBD2. V shed 8 bases and J 7 bases; nucleotides not matched to a gene: 5. CDR1 and CDR2 from the germline V gene are SNHLY and FYNNEI. This CDR3 has 12 residues.

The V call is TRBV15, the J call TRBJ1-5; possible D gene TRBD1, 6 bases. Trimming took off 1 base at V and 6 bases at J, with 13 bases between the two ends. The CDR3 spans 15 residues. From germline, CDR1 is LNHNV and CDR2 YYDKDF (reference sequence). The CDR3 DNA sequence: TGTGCCACCAGCAGAGGGGCAGGGGTTGGTCAGCCCCAGCATTTT. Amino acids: CATSRGAGVGQPQHF.

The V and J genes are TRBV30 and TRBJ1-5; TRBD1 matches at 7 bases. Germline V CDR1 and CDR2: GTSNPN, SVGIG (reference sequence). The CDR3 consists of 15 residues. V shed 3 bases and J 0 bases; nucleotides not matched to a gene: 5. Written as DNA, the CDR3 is TGTGCCTGGAGGAAGGGGGCCCATAGCAATCAGCCCCAGCATTTT. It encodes CAWRKGAHSNQPQHF.

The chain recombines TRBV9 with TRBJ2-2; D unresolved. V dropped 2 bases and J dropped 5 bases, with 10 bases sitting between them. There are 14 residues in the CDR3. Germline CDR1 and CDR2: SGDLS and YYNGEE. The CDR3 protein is CASSVTAGTGELFF. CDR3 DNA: TGTGCCAGCAGCGTCACGGCAGGTACCGGGGAGCTGTTTTTT.

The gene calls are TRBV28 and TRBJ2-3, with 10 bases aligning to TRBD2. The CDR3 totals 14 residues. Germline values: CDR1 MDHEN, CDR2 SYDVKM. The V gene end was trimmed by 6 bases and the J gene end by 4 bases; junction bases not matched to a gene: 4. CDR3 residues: CASRLAGEADTQYF. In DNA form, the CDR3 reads TGTGCCAGCAGGCTAGCGGGAGAAGCAGATACGCAGTATTTT.

CDR3 loop: CATRTSGGSYNEQFF. The CDR3 region has the DNA TGTGCCACCCGGACTAGCGGGGGATCCTACAATGAGCAGTTCTTC. J is TRBJ2-1 and V is TRBV6-5; TRBD2 matches 13 bases. The CDR3 is 15 residues long. Germline V gene sequence: CDR1 MNHEY, CDR2 SVGAGI. V shed 10 bases and J 1 base; nucleotides not matched to a gene: 4.

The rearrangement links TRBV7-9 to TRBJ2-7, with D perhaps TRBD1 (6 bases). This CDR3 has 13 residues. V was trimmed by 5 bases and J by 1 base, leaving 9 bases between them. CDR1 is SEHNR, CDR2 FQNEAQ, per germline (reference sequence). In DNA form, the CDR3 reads TGTGCCAGCAGCCCTGGACAGTCCTACGAGCAGTACTTC. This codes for CASSPGQSYEQYF.

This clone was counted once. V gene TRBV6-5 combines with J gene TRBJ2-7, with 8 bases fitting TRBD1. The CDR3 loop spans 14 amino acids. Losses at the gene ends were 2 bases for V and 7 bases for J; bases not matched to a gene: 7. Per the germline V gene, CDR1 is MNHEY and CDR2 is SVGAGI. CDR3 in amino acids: CASSYDRGFYEQYF. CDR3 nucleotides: TGTGCCAGCAGTTACGACAGGGGCTTTTATGAGCAGTACTTC.

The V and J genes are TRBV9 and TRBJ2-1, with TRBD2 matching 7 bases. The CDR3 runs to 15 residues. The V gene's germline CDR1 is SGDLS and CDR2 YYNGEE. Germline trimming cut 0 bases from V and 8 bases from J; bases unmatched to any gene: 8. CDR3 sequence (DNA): TGTGCCAGCAGCGTAGGGGGCGGGAGTCTAGATGAGCAGTTCTTC. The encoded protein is CASSVGGGSLDEQFF.

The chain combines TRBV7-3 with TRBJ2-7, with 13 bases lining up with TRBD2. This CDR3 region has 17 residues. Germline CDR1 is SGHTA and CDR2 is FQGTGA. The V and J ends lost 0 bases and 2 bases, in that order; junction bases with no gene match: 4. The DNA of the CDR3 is TGTGCCAGCAGCTTAACGGGGGGACTAGCGGGACCCTACGAGCAGTACTTC. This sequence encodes CASSLTGGLAGPYEQYF.

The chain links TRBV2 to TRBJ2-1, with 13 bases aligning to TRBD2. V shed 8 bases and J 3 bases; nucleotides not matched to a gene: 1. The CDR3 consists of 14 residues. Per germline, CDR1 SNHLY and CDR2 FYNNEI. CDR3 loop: CASRTSGSYNEQFF. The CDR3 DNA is TGTGCCAGCCGGACTAGCGGGAGCTACAATGAGCAGTTCTTC. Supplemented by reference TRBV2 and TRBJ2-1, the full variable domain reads EPEVTQTPSHQVTQMGQEVILRCVPISNHLYFYWYRQILGQKVEFLVSFYNNEISEKSEIFDDQFSVERPDGSNFTLKIRSTKLEDSAMYFCASRTSGSYNEQFFGPGTRLTVL.

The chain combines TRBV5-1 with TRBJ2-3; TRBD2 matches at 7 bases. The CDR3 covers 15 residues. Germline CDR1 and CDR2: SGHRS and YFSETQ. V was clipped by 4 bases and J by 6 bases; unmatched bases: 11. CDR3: CASSVGLQRGDTQYF. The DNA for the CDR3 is TGCGCCAGCAGCGTGGGACTACAAAGAGGGGATACGCAGTATTTT.

The CDR3 reads CASSYSSGKLFF. The CDR3 DNA reads as TGTGCCAGCAGTTACTCGTCGGGAAAACTGTTTTTT. The genes are TRBV6-5 and TRBJ1-4; D unresolved. V was shortened by 0 bases and J by 10 bases, with 6 bases between the two germline ends. From germline, CDR1 is MNHEY and CDR2 SVGAGI. This CDR3 region has 12 residues.

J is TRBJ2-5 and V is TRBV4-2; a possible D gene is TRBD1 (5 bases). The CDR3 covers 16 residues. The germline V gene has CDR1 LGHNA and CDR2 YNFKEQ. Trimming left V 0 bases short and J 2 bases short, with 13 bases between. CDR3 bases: TGTGCCAGCAGCCAAGATATAAGGGGTGGACAAGAGACCCAGTACTTC. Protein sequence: CASSQDIRGGQETQYF.

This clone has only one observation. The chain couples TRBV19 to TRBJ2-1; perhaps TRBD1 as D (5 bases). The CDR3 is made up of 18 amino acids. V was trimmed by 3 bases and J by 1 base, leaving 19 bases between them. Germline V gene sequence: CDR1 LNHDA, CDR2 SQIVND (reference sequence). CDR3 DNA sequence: TGTGCCAGTAGTATGACGGCAGGGAAGGTTCGGTCCTACAATGAGCAGTTCTTC. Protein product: CASSMTAGKVRSYNEQFF.

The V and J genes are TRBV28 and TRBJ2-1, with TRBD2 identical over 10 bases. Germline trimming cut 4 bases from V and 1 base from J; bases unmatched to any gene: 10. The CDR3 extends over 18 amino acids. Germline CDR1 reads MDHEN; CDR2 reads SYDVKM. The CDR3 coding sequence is TGTGCCAGCAGTTCCGAAGATCTAGCGGGGGATTCCTACAATGAGCAGTTCTTC. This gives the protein CASSSEDLAGDSYNEQFF. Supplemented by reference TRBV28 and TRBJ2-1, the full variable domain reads DVKVTQSSRYLVKRTGEKVFLECVQDMDHENMFWYRQDPGLGLRLIYFSYDVKMKEKGDIPEGYSVSREKKERFSLILESASTNQTSMYLCASSSEDLAGDSYNEQFFGPGTRLTVL.

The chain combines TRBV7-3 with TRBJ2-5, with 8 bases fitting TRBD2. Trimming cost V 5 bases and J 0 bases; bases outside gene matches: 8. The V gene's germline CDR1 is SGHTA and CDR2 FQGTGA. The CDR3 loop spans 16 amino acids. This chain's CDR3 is CASSLTSGGYQETQYF. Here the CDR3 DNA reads TGTGCCAGCAGCCTTACTAGCGGTGGGTACCAAGAGACCCAGTACTTC.

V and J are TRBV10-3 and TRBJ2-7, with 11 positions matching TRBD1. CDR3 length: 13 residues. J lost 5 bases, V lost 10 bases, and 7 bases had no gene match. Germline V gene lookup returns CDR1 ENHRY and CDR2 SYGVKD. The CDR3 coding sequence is TGTGCCACCTTGGGACAGGGGGTCGACGAGCAGTACTTC. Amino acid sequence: CATLGQGVDEQYF.

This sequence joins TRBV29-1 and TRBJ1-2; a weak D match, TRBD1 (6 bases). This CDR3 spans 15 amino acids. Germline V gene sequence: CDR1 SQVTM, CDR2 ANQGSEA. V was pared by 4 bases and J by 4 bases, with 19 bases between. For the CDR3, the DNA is TGCAGCGTTGTGGGGAAACAGGGTTCTCTCTATGGCTACACCTTC. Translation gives CSVVGKQGSLYGYTF.

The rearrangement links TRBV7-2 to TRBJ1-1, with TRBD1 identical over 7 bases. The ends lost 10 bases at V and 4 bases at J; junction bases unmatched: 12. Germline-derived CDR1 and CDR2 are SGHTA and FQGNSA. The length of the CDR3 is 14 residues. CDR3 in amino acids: CATTGAGGITEAFF. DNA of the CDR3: TGTGCCACGACGGGGGCAGGGGGTATCACTGAAGCTTTCTTT. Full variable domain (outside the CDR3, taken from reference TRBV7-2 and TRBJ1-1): GAGVSQSPSNKVTEKGKDVELRCDPISGHTALYWYRQSLGQGLEFLIYFQGNSAPDKSGLPSDRFSAERTGGSVSTLTIQRTQQEDSAVYLCATTGAGGITEAFFGQGTRLTVV.